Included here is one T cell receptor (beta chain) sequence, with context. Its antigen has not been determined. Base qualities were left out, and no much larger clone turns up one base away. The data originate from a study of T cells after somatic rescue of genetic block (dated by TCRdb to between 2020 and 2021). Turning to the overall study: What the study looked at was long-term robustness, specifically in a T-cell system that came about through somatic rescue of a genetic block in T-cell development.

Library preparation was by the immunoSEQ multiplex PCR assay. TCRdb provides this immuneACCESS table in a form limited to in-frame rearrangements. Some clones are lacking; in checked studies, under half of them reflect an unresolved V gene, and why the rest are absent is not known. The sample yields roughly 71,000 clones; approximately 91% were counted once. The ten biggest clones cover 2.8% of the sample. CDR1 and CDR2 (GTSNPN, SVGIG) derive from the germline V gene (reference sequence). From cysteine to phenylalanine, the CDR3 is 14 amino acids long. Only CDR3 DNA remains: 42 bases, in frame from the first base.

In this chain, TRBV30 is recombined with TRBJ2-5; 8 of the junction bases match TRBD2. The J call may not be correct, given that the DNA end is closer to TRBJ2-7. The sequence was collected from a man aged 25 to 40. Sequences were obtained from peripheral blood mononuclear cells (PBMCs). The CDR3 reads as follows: CAWSVTAGAYEQYF. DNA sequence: TGTGCCTGGAGTGTAACAGCGGGGGCCTACGAGCAGTACTTC.